The 8 T cell receptor beta chains below come from one sample, sequenced in a study of OX40 agonist ivuxolimab in advanced cancers. Libraries were prepared by immunoSEQ multiplex PCR; TCRdb keeps only in-frame clonotypes and omits some of them. This repertoire shows fewer than 120,000 clones, 89% found once; its top ten account for 0.25% to 0.3%. Sequenced material: CD4+ or CD8+ T cells sorted from blood, taken in a trial of the OX40 agonist ivuxolimab. The receptor source for this set is an adult with an advanced solid tumor such as melanoma, head and neck, liver or kidney cancer.

CDR3 sequence reads: CASSSNGQPYGYTF. The CDR3 DNA sequence: TGTGCCAGCAGCTCAAACGGGCAGCCCTATGGCTACACCTTC. The chain employs TRBV7-9 and TRBJ1-2; D remains ambiguous. Per the germline V gene, CDR1 is SEHNR and CDR2 is FQNEAQ (reference sequence). The CDR3 loop spans 14 amino acids. V lost 4 bases and J lost 4, with 13 bases in between. The whole variable domain, remainder taken from reference TRBV7-9 and TRBJ1-2, is DTGVSQNPRHKITKRGQNVTFRCDPISEHNRLYWYRQTLGQGPEFLTYFQNEAQLEKSRLLSDRFSAERPKGSFSTLEIQRTEQGDSAMYLCASSSNGQPYGYTFGSGTRLTVV.

The CDR3 region is CASSERGSSYNEQFF. CDR3 coding DNA: TGTGCCAGCAGTGAGCGGGGTAGCTCCTACAATGAGCAGTTCTTC. The rearrangement links TRBV6-1 to TRBJ2-1; possible D gene TRBD2, 6 bases. CDR1 is MNHNS, CDR2 SASEGT, per germline. The CDR3 is 15 residues long. With 3 bases removed from V and 0 bases from J, the gap between germline ends came to 9 bases.

There are a few counts of this clone. This chain joins TRBV27 and TRBJ1-1; D is undetermined. The CDR3 runs 15 residues. Trimming took off 7 bases at V and 5 bases at J, with 20 bases between the two ends. CDR1 MNHEY and CDR2 SMNVEV come from the germline V gene (reference sequence). The DNA for the CDR3 is TGTGCCAGCATTCCCAGTCGGGTTTATGTAACTGAAGCTTTCTTT. Translated, it gives CASIPSRVYVTEAFF.

The chain is built from TRBV5-1 and TRBJ2-2; TRBD1 matches 8 bases. CDR1 and CDR2 from the germline V gene are SGHRS and YFSETQ. V was pared by 0 bases and J by 0 bases, with 1 base of the junction left unmatched. The CDR3 extends over 16 amino acids. The CDR3 DNA is TGCGCCAGCAGCTTGGCGGGACAGGCGAACACCGGGGAGCTGTTTTTT. Residues: CASSLAGQANTGELFF.

V usage is TRBV9 and J usage is TRBJ2-3; 13 nucleotides align to TRBD2. Germline assignment: CDR1 SGDLS and CDR2 YYNGEE. Trimming at V came to 3 bases and at J to 1 base, leaving 2 bases not matched to a gene. This CDR3 comprises 16 residues. CDR3 protein: CASSAGLAGGTDTQYF. In DNA, the CDR3 is TGTGCCAGCAGCGCCGGACTAGCGGGAGGCACAGATACGCAGTATTTT.

The V call is TRBV7-9, the J call TRBJ2-1; no clear D gene. The V end lost 0 bases, the J end lost 7 bases, and 4 bases lay between the germline ends. The CDR3 runs 12 residues. Germline V gives CDR1 SEHNR, CDR2 FQNEAQ (reference sequence). The chain's CDR3 is CASSLAANEQFF. CDR3 in DNA: TGTGCCAGCAGCTTAGCCGCTAATGAGCAGTTCTTC. The full variable domain, with the rest looked up from reference TRBV7-9 and TRBJ2-1, is DTGVSQNPRHKITKRGQNVTFRCDPISEHNRLYWYRQTLGQGPEFLTYFQNEAQLEKSRLLSDRFSAERPKGSFSTLEIQRTEQGDSAMYLCASSLAANEQFFGPGTRLTVL.

This sequence joins TRBV7-8 and TRBJ2-6; perhaps TRBD1 as D (5 bases). V was cut by 2 bases and J by 2 bases, with 10 bases left in between. This CDR3 has 16 amino acids. CDR1 and CDR2 from the germline V gene are SGHVS and FQNEAQ. The CDR3 loop is CASSLLQGTGANVLTF. For the CDR3, the DNA is TGTGCCAGCAGCTTACTTCAGGGTACTGGGGCCAACGTCCTGACTTTC.

The chain employs TRBV20-1 and TRBJ1-2; D remains ambiguous. Germline V CDR1 and CDR2: DFQATT, SNEGSKA (reference sequence). The CDR3 covers 10 residues. Trimming cost V 3 bases and J 8 bases, with 7 bases left between them. The CDR3: CSAREEGYTF. Here the CDR3 DNA reads TGCAGTGCTAGGGAGGAAGGCTACACCTTC.